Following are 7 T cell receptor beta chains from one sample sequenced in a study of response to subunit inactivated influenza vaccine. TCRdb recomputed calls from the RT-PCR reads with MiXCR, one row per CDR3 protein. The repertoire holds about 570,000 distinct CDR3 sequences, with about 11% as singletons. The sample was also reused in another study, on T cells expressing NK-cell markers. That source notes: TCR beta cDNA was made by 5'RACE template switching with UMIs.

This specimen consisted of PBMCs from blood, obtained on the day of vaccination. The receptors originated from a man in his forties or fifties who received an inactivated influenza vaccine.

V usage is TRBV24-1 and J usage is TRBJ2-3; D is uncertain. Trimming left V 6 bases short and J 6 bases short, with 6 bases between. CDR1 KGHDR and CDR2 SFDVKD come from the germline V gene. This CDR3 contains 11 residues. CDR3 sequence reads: CATSFDDTQYF. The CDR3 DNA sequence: TGTGCCACCAGTTTTGACGATACGCAGTATTTT.

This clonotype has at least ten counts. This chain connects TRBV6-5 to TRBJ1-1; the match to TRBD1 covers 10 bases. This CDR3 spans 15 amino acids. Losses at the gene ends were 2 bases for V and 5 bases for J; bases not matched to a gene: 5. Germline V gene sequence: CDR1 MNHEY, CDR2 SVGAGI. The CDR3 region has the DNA TGTGCCAGCAGTTACACCGGGACAGGGGAGACTGAAGCTTTCTTT. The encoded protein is CASSYTGTGETEAFF.

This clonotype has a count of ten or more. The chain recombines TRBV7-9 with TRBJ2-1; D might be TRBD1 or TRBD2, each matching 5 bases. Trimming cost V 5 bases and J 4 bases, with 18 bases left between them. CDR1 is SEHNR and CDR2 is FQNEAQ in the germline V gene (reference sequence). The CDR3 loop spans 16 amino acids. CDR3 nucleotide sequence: TGTGCCAGCAGCAGCCATCTGGGGACCGGTTACAATGAGCAGTTCTTC. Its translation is CASSSHLGTGYNEQFF.

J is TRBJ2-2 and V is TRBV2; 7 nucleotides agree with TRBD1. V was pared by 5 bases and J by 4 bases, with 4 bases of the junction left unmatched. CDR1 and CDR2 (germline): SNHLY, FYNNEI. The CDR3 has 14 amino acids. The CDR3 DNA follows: TGTGCCAGCAGTTCGGGACAGAGCACCGGGGAGCTGTTTTTT. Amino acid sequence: CASSSGQSTGELFF.

The CDR3 reads CASSLAGEDIQYF. In nucleotides, the CDR3 is TGCGCCAGCAGCTTGGCCGGAGAAGACATTCAGTACTTC. The V call is TRBV5-1, the J call TRBJ2-4; no clear D gene. Germline V lookup: CDR1 SGHRS, CDR2 YFSETQ. This CDR3 has 13 amino acids. V was clipped by 0 bases and J by 8 bases, with 9 bases between them.

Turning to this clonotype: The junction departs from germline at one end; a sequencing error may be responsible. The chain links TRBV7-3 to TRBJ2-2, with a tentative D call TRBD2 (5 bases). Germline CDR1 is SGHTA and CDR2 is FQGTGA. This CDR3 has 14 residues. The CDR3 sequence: CASSLAGNTGKLFF. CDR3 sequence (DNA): TGTGCCAGCAGCTTAGCAGGAAATACCGGGAAGCTGTTTTTT.

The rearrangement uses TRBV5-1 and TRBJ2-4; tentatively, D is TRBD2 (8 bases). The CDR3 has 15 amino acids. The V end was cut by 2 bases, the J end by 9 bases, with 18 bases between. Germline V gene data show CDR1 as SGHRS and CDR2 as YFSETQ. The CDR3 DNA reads TGCGCCAGCAGCTTCGGGACAGCTGCGGGAGGCATTCAGTACTTC. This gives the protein CASSFGTAAGGIQYF. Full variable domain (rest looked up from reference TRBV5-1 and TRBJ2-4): KAGVTQTPRYLIKTRGQQVTLSCSPISGHRSVSWYQQTPGQGLQFLFEYFSETQRNKGNFPGRFSGRQFSNSRSEMNVSTLELGDSALYLCASSFGTAAGGIQYFGAGTRLSVL.